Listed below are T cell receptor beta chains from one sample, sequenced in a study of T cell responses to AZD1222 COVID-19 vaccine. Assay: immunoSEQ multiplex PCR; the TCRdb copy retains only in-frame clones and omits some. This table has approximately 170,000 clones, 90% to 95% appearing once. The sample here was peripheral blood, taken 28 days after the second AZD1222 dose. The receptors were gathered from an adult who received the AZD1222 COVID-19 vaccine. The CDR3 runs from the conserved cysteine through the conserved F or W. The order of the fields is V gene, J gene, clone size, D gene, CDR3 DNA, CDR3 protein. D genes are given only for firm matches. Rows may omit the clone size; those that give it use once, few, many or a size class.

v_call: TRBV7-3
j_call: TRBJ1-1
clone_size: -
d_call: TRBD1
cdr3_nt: TGTGCCAGCAGGAGACAGGGGAACACTGAAGCTTTCTTT
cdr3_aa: CASRRQGNTEAFF

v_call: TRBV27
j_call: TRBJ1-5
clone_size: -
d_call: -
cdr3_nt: TGTGCCAGCAGTTTATTGGGGGAGGGGGATCAGCCCCAGCATTTT
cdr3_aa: CASSLLGEGDQPQHF

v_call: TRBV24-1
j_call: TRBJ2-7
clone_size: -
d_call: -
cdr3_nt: TGTGCCACCAGTGATTTGAACAGTGGAGACCACGAGCAGTACTTC
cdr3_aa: CATSDLNSGDHEQYF

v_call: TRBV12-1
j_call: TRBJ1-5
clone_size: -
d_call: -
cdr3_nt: TGTGCCAGCAGCTTTATAGTGTCCCAGCCCCAGCATTTT
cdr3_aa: CASSFIVSQPQHF

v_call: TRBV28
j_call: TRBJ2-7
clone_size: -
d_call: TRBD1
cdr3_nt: TGTGCCAGCCGTTACAAAGGACAGGCCCCCATAGCCCCCCACGAGCAGTACTTC
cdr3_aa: CASRYKGQAPIAPHEQYF

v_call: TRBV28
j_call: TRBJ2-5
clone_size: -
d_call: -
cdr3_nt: TGTGCCAGCAGCATGCCGGGGCAAGAGACCCAGTACTTC
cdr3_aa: CASSMPGQETQYF

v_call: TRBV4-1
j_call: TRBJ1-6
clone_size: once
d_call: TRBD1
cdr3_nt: TGCGCCAGCAGCCAAGAGGGACAGGGCTGGTCACCCCTCCACTTT
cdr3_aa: CASSQEGQGWSPLHF

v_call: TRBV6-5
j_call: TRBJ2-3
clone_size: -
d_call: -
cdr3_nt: TGTGCCAGCAGACTCTCAAGGGGCCCAGATACGCAGTATTTT
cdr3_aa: CASRLSRGPDTQYF

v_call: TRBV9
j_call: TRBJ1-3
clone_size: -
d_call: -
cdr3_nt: -
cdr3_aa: CASSVGSGNTMYF

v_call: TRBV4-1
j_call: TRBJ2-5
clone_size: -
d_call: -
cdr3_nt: TGCGCCAGCAGCTCCCGGGGGCGGGAGCTCTCGGAGACCCAGTACTTC
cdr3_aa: CASSSRGRELSETQYF

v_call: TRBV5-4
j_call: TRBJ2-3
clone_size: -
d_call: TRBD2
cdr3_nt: TGTGCCAGCAGCTCGGCGGGGCTAGCGGGAGGTGAGGGCACAGATACGCAGTATTTT
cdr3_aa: CASSSAGLAGGEGTDTQYF

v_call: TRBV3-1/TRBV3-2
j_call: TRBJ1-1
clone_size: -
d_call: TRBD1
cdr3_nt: TGTGCCAGCAGCCCCGGACAGGCCCCCATCACTGAAGCTTTCTTT
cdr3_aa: CASSPGQAPITEAFF

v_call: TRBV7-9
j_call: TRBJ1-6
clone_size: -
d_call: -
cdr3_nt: TGTGCCAGCAGCGGCCAGACTATGGGGGATTCACCCCTCCACTTT
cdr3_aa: CASSGQTMGDSPLHF

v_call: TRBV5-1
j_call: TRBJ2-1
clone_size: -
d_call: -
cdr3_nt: TGCGCCAGCAGCTTGGCGGGGAATGAGCAGTTCTTC
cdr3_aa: CASSLAGNEQFF

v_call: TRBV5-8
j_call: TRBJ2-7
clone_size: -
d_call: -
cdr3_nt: TGTGCCAGCAGCCCCAGGGAAACTTCCTACGAGCAGTACTTC
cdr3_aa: CASSPRETSYEQYF

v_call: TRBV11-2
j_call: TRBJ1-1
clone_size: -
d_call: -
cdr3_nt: TGTGCCAGCAGCTTAGGGAGGTCAGGGACTGAAGCTTTCTTT
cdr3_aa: CASSLGRSGTEAFF

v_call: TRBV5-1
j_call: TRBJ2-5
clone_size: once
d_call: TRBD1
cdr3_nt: TGCGCCAGCAGCTTGTCCGGGACAGGGCAAGAGACCCAGTACTTC
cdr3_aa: CASSLSGTGQETQYF

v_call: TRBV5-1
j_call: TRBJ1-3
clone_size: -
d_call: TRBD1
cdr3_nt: TGCGCCAGCAGCTTGGGGACAGGGGAGTTGCACACCATATATTTT
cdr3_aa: CASSLGTGELHTIYF

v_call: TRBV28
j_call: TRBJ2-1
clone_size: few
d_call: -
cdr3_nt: TGTGCCAGCAGTTTATGGCGGGACTACAATGAGCAGTTCTTC
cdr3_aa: CASSLWRDYNEQFF

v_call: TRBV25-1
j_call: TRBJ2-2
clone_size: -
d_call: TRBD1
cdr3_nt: TGTGCCAGCAGTGACCACAGGGGGTCCACCGGGGAGCTGTTTTTT
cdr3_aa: CASSDHRGSTGELFF

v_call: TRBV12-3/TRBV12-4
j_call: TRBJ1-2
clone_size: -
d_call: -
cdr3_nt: TGTGCCAGTAAAAAGGGGCCTCGATATGGCTACACCTTC
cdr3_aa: CASKKGPRYGYTF

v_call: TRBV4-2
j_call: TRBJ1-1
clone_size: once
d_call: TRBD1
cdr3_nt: TGTGCCAGCAGCCAACCACAGGGGGTGTCTGAAGCTTTCTTT
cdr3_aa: CASSQPQGVSEAFF

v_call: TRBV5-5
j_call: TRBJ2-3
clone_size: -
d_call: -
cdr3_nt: TGTGCCAGCAGCTTAATGGGTACGCAGTATTTT
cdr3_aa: CASSLMGTQYF

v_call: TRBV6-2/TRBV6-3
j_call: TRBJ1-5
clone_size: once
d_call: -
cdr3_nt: TGTGCCAGCAGCACCCCAGGCAATCAGCCCCAGCATTTT
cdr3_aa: CASSTPGNQPQHF

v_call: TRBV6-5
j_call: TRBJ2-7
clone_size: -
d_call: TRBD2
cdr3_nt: TGTGCCAGCACCGGGGGACTAGCGGCCTCCTACGAGCAGTACTTC
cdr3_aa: CASTGGLAASYEQYF

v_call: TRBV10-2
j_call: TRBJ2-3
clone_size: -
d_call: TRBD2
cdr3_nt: TGCGCCAGCAGGATTTCGACTAGCGGATACACAGATACGCAGTATTTT
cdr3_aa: CASRISTSGYTDTQYF

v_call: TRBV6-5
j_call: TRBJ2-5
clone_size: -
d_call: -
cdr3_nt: TGTGCCAGCAGTTACGGCGGCAGGGGCCCTGGGAGGACCCAGTACTTC
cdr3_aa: CASSYGGRGPGRTQYF

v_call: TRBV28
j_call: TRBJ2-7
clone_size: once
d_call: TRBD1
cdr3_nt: TGTGCCAGCAGTCAACAGGGGGAATACGAGCAGTACTTC
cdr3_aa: CASSQQGEYEQYF

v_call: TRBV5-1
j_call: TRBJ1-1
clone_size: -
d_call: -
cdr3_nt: TGCGCCAGCAGCCAAAATCCGGACACCATGAACACTGAAGCTTTCTTT
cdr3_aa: CASSQNPDTMNTEAFF

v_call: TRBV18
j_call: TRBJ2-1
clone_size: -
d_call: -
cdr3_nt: TGTGCCAGCTCACCAGGGGGCTCGGTCAATGAGCAGTTCTTC
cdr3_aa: CASSPGGSVNEQFF

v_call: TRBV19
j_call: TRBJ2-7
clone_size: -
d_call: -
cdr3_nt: TGTGCCAGTAGTATCAGGGGATACTACGAGCAGTACTTC
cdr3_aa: CASSIRGYYEQYF

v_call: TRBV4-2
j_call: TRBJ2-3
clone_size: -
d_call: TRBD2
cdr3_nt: TGTGCCAGCAGCCAAGAGTTAGCGGGAGTGGATACGCAGTATTTT
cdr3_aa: CASSQELAGVDTQYF

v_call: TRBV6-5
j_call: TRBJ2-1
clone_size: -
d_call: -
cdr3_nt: TGTGCCAGCAGTTACTCCCGGACGGCATATGAGCAGTTCTTC
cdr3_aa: CASSYSRTAYEQFF

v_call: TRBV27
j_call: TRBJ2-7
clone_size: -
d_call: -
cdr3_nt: TGTGCCAGCAGTTGGGTAGGCAGGGTCTACGAGCAGTACTTC
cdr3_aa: CASSWVGRVYEQYF

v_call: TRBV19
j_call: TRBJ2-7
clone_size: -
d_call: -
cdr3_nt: TGTGCCAGTAGTATAGGAGGGAGGTTACGTTCCTACGAGCAGTACTTC
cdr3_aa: CASSIGGRLRSYEQYF

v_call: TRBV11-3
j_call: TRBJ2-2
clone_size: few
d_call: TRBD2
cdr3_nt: TGTGCCAGCAGCCCCCGGACTAGCCACGGGGAGCTGTTTTTT
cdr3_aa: CASSPRTSHGELFF

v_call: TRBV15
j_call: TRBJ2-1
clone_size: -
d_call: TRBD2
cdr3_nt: TGTGCCACCAGCAAGCCCCTAGCGGGGGGGGTTGAGCAGTTCTTC
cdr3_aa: CATSKPLAGGVEQFF

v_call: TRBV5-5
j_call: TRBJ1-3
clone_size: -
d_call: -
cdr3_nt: TGTGCCAGCAGCGACCAGCTATCTGGAAACACCATATATTTT
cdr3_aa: CASSDQLSGNTIYF

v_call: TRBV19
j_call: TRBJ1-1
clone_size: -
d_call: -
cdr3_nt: TGTGCCAGTAGTATATCGGGGAACACTGAAGCTTTCTTT
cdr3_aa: CASSISGNTEAFF

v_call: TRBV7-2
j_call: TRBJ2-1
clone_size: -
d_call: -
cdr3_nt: TGTGCCAGCAACGACCCCTTGGTGGACAATGAGCAGTTCTTC
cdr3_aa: CASNDPLVDNEQFF

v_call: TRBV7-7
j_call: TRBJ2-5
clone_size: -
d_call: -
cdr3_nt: TGTGCCAGCAGCTTCCGCCGGGCTGGGGGAGAGACCCAGTACTTC
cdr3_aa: CASSFRRAGGETQYF

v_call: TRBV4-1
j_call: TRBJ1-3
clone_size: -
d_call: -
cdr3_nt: TGCGCCAGCAGCCGGATCACCTCTGGAAACACCATATATTTT
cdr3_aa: CASSRITSGNTIYF

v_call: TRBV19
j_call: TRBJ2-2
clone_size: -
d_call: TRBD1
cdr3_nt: TGTGCCAGTAGTATCGGTTTGGGACAGCGATTGTGGACCGGGGAGCTGTTTTTT
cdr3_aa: CASSIGLGQRLWTGELFF

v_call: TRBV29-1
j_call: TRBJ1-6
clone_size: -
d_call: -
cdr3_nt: TGCAGCGTGAAATGGGGTAATTCACCCCTCCACTTT
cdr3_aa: CSVKWGNSPLHF

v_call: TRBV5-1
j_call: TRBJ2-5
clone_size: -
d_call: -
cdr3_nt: TGCGCCAGCAGCTTGGCCGAAGTGGAGACCCAGTACTTC
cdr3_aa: CASSLAEVETQYF

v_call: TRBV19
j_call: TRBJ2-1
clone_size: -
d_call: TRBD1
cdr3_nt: TGTGCCAGTAGTCCCCCGACAGGGGGCGTCGCCTACAATGAGCAGTTCTTC
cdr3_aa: CASSPPTGGVAYNEQFF

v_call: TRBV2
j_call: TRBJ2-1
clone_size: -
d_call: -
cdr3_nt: TGTGCCACCGACTTTAAGGGGTTCTTC
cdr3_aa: CATDFKGFF

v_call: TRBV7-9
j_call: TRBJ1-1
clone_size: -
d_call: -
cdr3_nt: TGTGCCAGCAGCGGGGACCTGAACACTGAAGCTTTCTTT
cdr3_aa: CASSGDLNTEAFF

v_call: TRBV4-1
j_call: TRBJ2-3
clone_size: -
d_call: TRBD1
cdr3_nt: TGCGCCAGCAGCCAAGTCGACAGGGTCACAGATACGCAGTATTTT
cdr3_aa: CASSQVDRVTDTQYF

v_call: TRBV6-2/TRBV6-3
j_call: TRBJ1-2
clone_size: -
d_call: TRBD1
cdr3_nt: TGTGCCAGCAGTTACTCGATCTCGAAGGGGGCGGGGGACACCTTC
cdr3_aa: CASSYSISKGAGDTF

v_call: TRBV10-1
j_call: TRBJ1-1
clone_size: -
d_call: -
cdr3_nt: TGCGCCAGCAGCCAGGGTGTTACTGAAGCTTTCTTT
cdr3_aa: CASSQGVTEAFF

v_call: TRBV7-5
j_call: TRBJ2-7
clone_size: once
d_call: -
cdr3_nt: TGTGTCAGAAGCTCTCAAGGACAGGGTTCGTCCCGCGAGCAGTACTTC
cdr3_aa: CVRSSQGQGSSREQYF

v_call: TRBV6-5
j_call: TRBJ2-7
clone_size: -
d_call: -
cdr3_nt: TGTGCCAGCAAAAAGGAAAACTCCTACGAGCAGTACTTC
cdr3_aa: CASKKENSYEQYF

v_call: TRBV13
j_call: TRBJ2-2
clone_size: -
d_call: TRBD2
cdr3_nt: TGTGCCAGCAGCTCCTATAGCGGGAGGGGGCCCGGGGAGCTGTTTTTT
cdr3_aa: CASSSYSGRGPGELFF

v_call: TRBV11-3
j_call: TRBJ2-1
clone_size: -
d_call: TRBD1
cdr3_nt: TGTGCCAGCAGCTCCCCGGGACAGTCCTACAATGAGCAGTTCTTC
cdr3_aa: CASSSPGQSYNEQFF

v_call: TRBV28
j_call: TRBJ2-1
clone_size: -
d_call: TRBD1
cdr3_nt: TGTGCCAGCACCGCAGGGGGAAGCTCCTACAATGAGCAGTTCTTC
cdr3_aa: CASTAGGSSYNEQFF